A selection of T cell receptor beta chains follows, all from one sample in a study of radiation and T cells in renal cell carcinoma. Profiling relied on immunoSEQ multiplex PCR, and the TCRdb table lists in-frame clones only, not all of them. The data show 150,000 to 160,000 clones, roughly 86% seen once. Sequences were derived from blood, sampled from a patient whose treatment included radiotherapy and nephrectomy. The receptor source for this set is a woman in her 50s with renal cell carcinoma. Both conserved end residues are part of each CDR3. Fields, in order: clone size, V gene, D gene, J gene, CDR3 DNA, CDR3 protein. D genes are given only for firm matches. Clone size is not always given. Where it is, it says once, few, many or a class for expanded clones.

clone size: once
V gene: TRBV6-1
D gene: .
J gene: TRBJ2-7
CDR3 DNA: TGTGCCAGCAGTGAAAATCAGGTCGAGCAGTACTTC
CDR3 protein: CASSENQVEQYF

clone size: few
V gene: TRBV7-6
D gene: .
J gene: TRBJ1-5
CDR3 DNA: TGTGCCAGCAGCTTAGGCAGGGGTGATCAGCCCCAGCATTTT
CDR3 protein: CASSLGRGDQPQHF

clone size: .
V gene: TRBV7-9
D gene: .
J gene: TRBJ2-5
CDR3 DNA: TGTGCCAGCAGCTTTATGACTAGTGAGACCCAGTACTTC
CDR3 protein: CASSFMTSETQYF

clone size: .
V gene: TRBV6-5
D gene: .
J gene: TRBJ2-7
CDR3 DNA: TGTGCCAGCAGTTACTCGATTGGGGGGATGGGCGAGCAGTACTTC
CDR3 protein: CASSYSIGGMGEQYF

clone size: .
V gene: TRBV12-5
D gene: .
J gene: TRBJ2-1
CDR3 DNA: TGTGCTAGTGGATGGGACCACAATGAGCAGTTCTTC
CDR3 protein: CASGWDHNEQFF

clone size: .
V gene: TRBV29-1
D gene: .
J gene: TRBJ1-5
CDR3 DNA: TGCAGCGTCCTGGGGGGAGGTAATCAGCCCCAGCATTTT
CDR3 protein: CSVLGGGNQPQHF

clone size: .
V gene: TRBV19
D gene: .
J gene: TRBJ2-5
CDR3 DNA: TGTGCCAGTAGTATAGATCGAAGTGGGCCCGGAAAGACCCAGTACTTC
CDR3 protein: CASSIDRSGPGKTQYF

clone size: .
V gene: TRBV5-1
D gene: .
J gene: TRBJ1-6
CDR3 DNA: TGCGCCAGCAGCTTGCTAACAGGGTACAATTCACCCCTCCACTTT
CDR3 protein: CASSLLTGYNSPLHF

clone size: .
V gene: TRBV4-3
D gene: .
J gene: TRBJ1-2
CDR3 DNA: TGCGCCAGCAGCCAAGATCGGACTAACTATGGCTACACCTTC
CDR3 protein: CASSQDRTNYGYTF

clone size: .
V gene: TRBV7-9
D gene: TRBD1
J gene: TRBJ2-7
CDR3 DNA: TGTGCCAGCAGCTACCCCGGGACAGGGATGCGTAACGAGCAGTACTTC
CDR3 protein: CASSYPGTGMRNEQYF

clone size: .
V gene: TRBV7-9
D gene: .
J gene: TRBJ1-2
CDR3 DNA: TGTGCCAGCAGCTTAGCGGGGGCTTGGGGAAGCTATGGCTACACCTTC
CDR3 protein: CASSLAGAWGSYGYTF

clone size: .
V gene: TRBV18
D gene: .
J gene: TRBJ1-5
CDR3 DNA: TGTGCCAGCTCACCTCAGGGTAGCAATCAGCCCCAGCATTTT
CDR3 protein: CASSPQGSNQPQHF

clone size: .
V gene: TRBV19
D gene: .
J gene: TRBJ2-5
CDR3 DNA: TGTGCCAGTAGCTCTGCGGCGGAGGGCGGACAAGAGACCCAGTACTTC
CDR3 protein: CASSSAAEGGQETQYF

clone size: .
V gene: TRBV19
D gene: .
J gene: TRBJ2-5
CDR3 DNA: TGTGCCAGTACAGACGGAAGGACCCAGTACTTC
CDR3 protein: CASTDGRTQYF

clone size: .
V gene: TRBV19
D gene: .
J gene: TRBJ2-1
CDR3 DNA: TGTGCCAGTAGTTATCTCCCAAACAATGAGCAGTTCTTC
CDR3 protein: CASSYLPNNEQFF

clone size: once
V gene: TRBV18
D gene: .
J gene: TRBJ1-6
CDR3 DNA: TGTGCCAGCTCAGCCGGGACACAACCCCTCCACTTT
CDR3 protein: CASSAGTQPLHF

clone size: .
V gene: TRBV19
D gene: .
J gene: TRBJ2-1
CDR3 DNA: TGTGCCAGTAGTACGTTAAATGAGCAGTTCTTC
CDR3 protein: CASSTLNEQFF

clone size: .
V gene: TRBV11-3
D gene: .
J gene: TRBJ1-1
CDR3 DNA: TGTGCCAGCAGCTTAGGTCCCTACAGGATCCCCGGGTTCACTGAAGCTTTCTTT
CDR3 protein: CASSLGPYRIPGFTEAFF

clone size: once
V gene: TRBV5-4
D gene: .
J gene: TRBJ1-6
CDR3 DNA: TGTGCCAGCAGCTCCCAGGGGAAAGAGTCACCCCTCCACTTT
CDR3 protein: CASSSQGKESPLHF

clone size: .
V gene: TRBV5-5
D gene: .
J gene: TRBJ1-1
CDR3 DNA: TGTGCCAGCACCTTCCCGGGGGTTACTGAAGCTTTCTTT
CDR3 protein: CASTFPGVTEAFF

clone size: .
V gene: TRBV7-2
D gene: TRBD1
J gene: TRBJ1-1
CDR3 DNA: TGTGCCAGCAGCCCGGGACAGACCTACACTGAAGCTTTCTTT
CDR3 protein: CASSPGQTYTEAFF

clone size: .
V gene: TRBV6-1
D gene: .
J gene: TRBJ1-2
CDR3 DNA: TGTGCCAGCAGTGAAGCGGGTTCGATAGGGAATCTAAGGGGCTACACCTTC
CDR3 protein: CASSEAGSIGNLRGYTF

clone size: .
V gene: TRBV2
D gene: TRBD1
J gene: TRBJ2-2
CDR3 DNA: TGTGCCAGCAGTGTGAGGGTTGGCGTGACAGGGATCACCGGGGAGCTGTTTTTT
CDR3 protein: CASSVRVGVTGITGELFF

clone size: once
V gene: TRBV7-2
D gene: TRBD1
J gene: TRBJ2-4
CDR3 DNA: TGTGCCAGCACCACAGGCCCGGGACAGAACATTCAGTACTTC
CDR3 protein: CASTTGPGQNIQYF

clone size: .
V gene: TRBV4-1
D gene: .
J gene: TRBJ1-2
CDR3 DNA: TGCGCCAGCAGCCAAGGCCGGGTTACCTATGGCTACACCTTC
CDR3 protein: CASSQGRVTYGYTF

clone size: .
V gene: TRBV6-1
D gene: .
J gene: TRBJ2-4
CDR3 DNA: TGTGCCAGCAGTGAAAATCGGCAGTCATGGACCAAAAACATTCAGTACTTC
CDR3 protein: CASSENRQSWTKNIQYF

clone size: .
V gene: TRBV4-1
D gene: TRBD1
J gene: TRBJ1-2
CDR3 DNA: TGCGCCAGCAGCCAAGATCACGACAGGGACTATGGCTACACCTTC
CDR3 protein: CASSQDHDRDYGYTF

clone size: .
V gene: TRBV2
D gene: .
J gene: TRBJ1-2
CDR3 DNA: TGTGCCAGCGGTCGGAGCCATAATATGGGATTGTTGGGCTACACCTTC
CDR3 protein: CASGRSHNMGLLGYTF

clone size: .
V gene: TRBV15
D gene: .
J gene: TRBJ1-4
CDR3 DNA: TGTGCCACCAGCACCAAGAGGTTCCCTAATGAAAAACTGTTTTTT
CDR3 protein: CATSTKRFPNEKLFF

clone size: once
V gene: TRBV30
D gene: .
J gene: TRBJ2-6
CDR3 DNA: TGTGCCGGCGCAGGACTGAGCTCTGGGGCCAACGTCCTGACTTTC
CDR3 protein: CAGAGLSSGANVLTF

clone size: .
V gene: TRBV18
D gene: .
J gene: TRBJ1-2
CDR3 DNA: TGTGCCAGCTCACCAAGGGACGGAGTTAACTATGGCTACACCTTC
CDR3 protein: CASSPRDGVNYGYTF

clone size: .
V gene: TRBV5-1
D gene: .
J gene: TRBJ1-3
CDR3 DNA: TGCGCCAGCAGCTTGGTCCCTGGACAGAGCTCTGGAAACACCATATATTTT
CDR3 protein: CASSLVPGQSSGNTIYF

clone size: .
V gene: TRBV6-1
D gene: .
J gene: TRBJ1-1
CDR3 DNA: TGTGCCACAAACAGGAGGAGCGACACTGAAGCTTTCTTT
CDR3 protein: CATNRRSDTEAFF

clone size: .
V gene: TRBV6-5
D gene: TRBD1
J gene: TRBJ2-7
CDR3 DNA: TGTGCCAGCAGCATAGGACAGGTACAAGGCTACGAGCAGTACTTC
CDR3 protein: CASSIGQVQGYEQYF

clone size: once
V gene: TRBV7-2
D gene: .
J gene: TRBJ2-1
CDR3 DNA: TGTGCCAGCAGCTTTTCGGGGGCCTACAATGAGCAGTTCTTC
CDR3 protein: CASSFSGAYNEQFF

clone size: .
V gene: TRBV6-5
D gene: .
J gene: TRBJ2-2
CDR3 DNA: TGTGCCAGCAGTTACTCGGGTACCGGGGAGCTGTTTTTT
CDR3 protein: CASSYSGTGELFF

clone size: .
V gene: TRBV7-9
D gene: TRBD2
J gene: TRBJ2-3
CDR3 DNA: TGTGCCAGCAGCTCGGGACTAGCGGACACAGATACGCAGTATTTT
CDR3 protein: CASSSGLADTDTQYF

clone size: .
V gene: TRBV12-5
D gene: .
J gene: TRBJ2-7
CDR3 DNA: TGTGCTAGTGGTTCCCCCTCCGGCGAGCAGTACTTC
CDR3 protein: CASGSPSGEQYF

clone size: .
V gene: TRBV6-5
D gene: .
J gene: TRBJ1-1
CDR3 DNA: TGTGCCAGCAGTTACTCCGGCAGGAGAAACACTGAAGCTTTCTTT
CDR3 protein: CASSYSGRRNTEAFF

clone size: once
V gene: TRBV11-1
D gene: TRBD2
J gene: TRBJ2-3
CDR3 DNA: TGTGCCAGCAGCTTAGAGGCGGGGGGGCATTCAGATACGCAGTATTTT
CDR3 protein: CASSLEAGGHSDTQYF

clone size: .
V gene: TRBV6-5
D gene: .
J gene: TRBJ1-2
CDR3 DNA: TGTGCCAGCAGTTTCCGGGGCTATGGCTACACCTTC
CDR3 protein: CASSFRGYGYTF

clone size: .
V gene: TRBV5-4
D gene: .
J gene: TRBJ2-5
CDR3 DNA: TGTGCCAGCAGCTTGGACCTGGGCTTAAAAGAGACCCAGTACTTC
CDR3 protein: CASSLDLGLKETQYF

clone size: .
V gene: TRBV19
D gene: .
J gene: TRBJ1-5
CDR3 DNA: TGTGCCAGTAGCAGAGGGATGTCCAGCAATCAGCCCCAGCATTTT
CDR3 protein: CASSRGMSSNQPQHF

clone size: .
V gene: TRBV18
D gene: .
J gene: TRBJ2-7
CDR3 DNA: TGTGCCAGCTCACCACTGGGCCCCTACGAGCAGTACTTC
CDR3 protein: CASSPLGPYEQYF

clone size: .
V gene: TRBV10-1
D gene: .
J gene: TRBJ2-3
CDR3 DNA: TGCGCCAGCACCCCGAAGGCCAGTTCCAGCGCGATAGCAGATACGCAGTATTTT
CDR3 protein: CASTPKASSSAIADTQYF

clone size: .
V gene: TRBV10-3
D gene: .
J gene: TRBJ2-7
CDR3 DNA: TGTGCCATCAGTAACGGGGGTAGCTCCTACGAGCAGTACTTC
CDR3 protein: CAISNGGSSYEQYF